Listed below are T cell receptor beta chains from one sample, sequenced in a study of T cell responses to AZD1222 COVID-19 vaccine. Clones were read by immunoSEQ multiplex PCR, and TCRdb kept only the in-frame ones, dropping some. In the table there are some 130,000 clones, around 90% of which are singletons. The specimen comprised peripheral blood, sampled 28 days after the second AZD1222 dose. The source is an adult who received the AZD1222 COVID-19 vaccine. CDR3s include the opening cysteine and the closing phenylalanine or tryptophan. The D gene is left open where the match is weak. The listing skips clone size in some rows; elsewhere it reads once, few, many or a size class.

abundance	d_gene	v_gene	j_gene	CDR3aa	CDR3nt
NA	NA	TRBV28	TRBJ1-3	CASSAAGGSGNTIYF	TGTGCCAGCAGCGCGGCGGGGGGTTCTGGAAACACCATATATTTT
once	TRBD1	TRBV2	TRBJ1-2	CASSLQDRAHGYTF	TGTGCCAGCAGCCTTCAGGACAGGGCCCATGGCTACACCTTC
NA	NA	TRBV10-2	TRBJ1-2	CASSEEGGDGYTF	TGCGCCAGCAGCGAAGAGGGGGGAGATGGCTACACCTTC
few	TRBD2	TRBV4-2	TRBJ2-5	CASSQDHGTSGGETQYF	TGTGCCAGCAGCCAAGATCACGGGACTAGCGGTGGAGAGACCCAGTACTTC
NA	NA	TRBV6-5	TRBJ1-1	CASTRGNTEAFF	TGTGCCAGCACCAGGGGGAACACTGAAGCTTTCTTT
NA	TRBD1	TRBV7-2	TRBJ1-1	CASSLQGFRNTEAFF	TGTGCCAGCAGCCTACAGGGGTTCCGGAACACTGAAGCTTTCTTT
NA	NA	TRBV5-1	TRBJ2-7	CASSRTGFPYEQYF	TGCGCCAGCAGCCGGACGGGGTTCCCTTACGAGCAGTACTTC
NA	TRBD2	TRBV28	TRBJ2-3	CASRAVTSGSTDTQYF	TGTGCCAGCAGAGCCGTGACTAGCGGAAGCACAGATACGCAGTATTTT
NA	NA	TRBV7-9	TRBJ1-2	CASSRHAGGFYGYTF	TGTGCCAGCAGCCGCCATGCTGGGGGCTTCTATGGCTACACCTTC
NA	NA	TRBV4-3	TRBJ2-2	CASSQTRGQSTGELFF	TGCGCCAGCAGCCAAACCCGAGGACAGAGCACCGGGGAGCTGTTTTTT
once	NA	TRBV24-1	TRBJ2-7	CATSEAGNFYEQYF	TGTGCCACCAGTGAGGCAGGGAATTTTTACGAGCAGTACTTC
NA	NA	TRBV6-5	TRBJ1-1	CASSPLLTTHTEAFF	TGTGCCAGCAGTCCGCTCCTTACCACCCACACTGAAGCTTTCTTT
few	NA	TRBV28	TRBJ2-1	CASNPFGRTYNEQFF	TGTGCCAGCAACCCTTTTGGCAGGACCTACAATGAGCAGTTCTTC
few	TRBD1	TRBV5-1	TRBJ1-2	CASSRLGQGADGYTF	TGCGCCAGCAGCCGGCTAGGACAGGGGGCGGATGGCTACACCTTC
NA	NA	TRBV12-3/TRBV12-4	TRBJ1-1	CASSPAQNTEAFF	TGTGCCAGCAGTCCGGCCCAGAACACTGAAGCTTTCTTT
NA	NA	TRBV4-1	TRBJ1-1	CASSQVAGRFAEAFF	TGCGCCAGCAGCCAAGTTGCAGGGCGGTTTGCTGAAGCTTTCTTT
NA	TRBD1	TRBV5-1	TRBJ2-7	CASSLVPPGQGNYEQYF	TGCGCCAGCAGCTTGGTACCCCCGGGACAGGGGAACTACGAGCAGTACTTC
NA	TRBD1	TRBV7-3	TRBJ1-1	CASSLTNRGEAFF	TGTGCCAGCAGCTTAACTAACAGGGGGGAAGCTTTCTTT
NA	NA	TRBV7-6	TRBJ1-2	CASSLRGEGNYGYTF	TGTGCCAGCAGCTTAAGGGGCGAGGGCAACTATGGCTACACCTTC
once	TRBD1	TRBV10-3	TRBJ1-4	CAISAGQEYEKLFF	TGTGCCATCAGTGCTGGACAGGAGTATGAAAAACTGTTTTTT
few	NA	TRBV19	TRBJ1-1	CASSILGSRNTEAFF	TGTGCCAGTAGTATTCTCGGCAGCCGAAACACTGAAGCTTTCTTT
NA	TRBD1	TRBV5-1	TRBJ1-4	CASSLQTGDEKLFF	TGCGCCAGCAGCTTACAGACAGGGGATGAAAAACTGTTTTTT
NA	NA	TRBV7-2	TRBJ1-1	CASSLDQGGEAFF	TGTGCCAGCAGCTTAGATCAGGGAGGTGAAGCTTTCTTT
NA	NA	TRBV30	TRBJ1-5	CAWSRQTNQPQHF	TGTGCCTGGAGTAGGCAGACCAATCAGCCCCAGCATTTT
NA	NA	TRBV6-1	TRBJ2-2	CASSERSPANTGELFF	TGTGCCAGCAGTGAACGCTCCCCCGCGAACACCGGGGAGCTGTTTTTT
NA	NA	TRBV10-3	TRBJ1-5	CAIRQVSNQPQHF	TGTGCCATCAGACAGGTTAGCAATCAGCCCCAGCATTTT
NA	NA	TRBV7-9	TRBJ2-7	CASSENRRTYEQYF	TGTGCCAGCAGCGAAAACAGGAGGACCTACGAGCAGTACTTC
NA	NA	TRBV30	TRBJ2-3	CAWSVGRDTQYF	TGTGCCTGGAGTGTGGGCCGGGATACGCAGTATTTT
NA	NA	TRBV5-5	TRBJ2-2	CASSPTSGQTTGELFF	TGTGCCAGCAGCCCCACTTCCGGCCAGACGACCGGGGAGCTGTTTTTT
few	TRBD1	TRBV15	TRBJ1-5	CATSRDQGTGGGQPQHF	TGTGCCACCAGCAGAGATCAGGGGACAGGGGGCGGGCAGCCCCAGCATTTT
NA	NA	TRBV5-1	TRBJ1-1	CASSLMTGSNTEAFF	TGCGCCAGCAGCTTGATGACTGGCTCCAACACTGAAGCTTTCTTT
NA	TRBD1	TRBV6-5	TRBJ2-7	CASKGQGAYEQYF	TGTGCCAGCAAGGGACAGGGGGCTTACGAGCAGTACTTC
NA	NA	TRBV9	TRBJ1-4	CASSALPEGGMEKLFF	TGTGCCAGCAGCGCCCTTCCTGAGGGAGGAATGGAAAAACTGTTTTTT
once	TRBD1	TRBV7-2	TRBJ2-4	CASSLGDRNIQYF	TGTGCCAGCAGCTTAGGGGACAGAAACATTCAGTACTTC
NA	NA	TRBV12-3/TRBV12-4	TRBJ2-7	CASRGPAYEQYF	TGTGCCAGCAGGGGACCGGCCTACGAGCAGTACTTC
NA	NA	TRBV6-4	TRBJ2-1	CASSDNLSGSEQFF	TGTGCCAGCAGTGACAACCTCTCCGGGAGTGAGCAGTTCTTC
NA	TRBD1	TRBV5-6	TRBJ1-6	CASSSRGFYNSPLHF	TGTGCCAGCAGCTCCAGGGGGTTCTATAATTCACCCCTCCACTTT
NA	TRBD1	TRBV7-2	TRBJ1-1	CASSPLTGRNTEAFF	TGTGCCAGCAGCCCCCTGACAGGGCGCAACACTGAAGCTTTCTTT
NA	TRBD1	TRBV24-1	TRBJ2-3	CATSDLGRDSSTDTQYF	TGTGCCACCAGTGATTTGGGCCGGGACAGTAGCACAGATACGCAGTATTTT
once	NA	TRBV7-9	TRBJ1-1	CASSQPGTQMNTEAFF	TGTGCCAGCAGCCAACCCGGGACCCAGATGAACACTGAAGCTTTCTTT
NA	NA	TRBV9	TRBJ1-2	CASNRGRYSGYTF	TGTGCCAGCAACCGGGGGCGTTACAGTGGCTACACCTTC
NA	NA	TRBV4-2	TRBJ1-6	CASSQEQNNSPLHF	TGTGCCAGCAGCCAAGAACAAAATAATTCACCCCTCCACTTT
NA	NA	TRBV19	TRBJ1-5	CASSTRALSGNQPQHF	TGTGCCAGTAGTACCCGGGCCTTGAGTGGCAATCAGCCCCAGCATTTT
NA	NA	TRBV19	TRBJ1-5	CASSISGTVGSQPQHF	TGTGCCAGTAGTATAAGCGGCACAGTAGGCAGTCAGCCCCAGCATTTT
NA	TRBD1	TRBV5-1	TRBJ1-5	CASSAGTGPNQPQHF	TGCGCCAGCAGCGCCGGGACAGGTCCTAATCAGCCCCAGCATTTT
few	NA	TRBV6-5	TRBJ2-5	CASSYGMSGPGETQYF	TGTGCCAGCAGTTACGGAATGTCGGGGCCCGGGGAGACCCAGTACTTC
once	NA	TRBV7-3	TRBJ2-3	CASRQGQFSTDTQYF	TGTGCCAGCAGGCAAGGACAGTTTAGCACAGATACGCAGTATTTT
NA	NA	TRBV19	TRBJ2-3	CASSMGEGTGTDTQYF	TGTGCCAGTAGTATGGGAGAGGGGACTGGCACAGATACGCAGTATTTT
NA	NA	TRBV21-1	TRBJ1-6	CASSKGAGLKNSPLHF	TGTGCCAGCAGCAAAGGGGCGGGGTTGAAGAATTCACCCCTCCACTTT
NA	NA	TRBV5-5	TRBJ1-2	CASSFQSTNYGYTF	TGTGCCAGCAGCTTTCAGTCGACTAACTATGGCTACACCTTC
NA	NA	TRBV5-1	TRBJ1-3	CASSLGGVSGNTIYF	TGCGCCAGCAGCTTGGGTGGGGTCTCTGGAAACACCATATATTTT